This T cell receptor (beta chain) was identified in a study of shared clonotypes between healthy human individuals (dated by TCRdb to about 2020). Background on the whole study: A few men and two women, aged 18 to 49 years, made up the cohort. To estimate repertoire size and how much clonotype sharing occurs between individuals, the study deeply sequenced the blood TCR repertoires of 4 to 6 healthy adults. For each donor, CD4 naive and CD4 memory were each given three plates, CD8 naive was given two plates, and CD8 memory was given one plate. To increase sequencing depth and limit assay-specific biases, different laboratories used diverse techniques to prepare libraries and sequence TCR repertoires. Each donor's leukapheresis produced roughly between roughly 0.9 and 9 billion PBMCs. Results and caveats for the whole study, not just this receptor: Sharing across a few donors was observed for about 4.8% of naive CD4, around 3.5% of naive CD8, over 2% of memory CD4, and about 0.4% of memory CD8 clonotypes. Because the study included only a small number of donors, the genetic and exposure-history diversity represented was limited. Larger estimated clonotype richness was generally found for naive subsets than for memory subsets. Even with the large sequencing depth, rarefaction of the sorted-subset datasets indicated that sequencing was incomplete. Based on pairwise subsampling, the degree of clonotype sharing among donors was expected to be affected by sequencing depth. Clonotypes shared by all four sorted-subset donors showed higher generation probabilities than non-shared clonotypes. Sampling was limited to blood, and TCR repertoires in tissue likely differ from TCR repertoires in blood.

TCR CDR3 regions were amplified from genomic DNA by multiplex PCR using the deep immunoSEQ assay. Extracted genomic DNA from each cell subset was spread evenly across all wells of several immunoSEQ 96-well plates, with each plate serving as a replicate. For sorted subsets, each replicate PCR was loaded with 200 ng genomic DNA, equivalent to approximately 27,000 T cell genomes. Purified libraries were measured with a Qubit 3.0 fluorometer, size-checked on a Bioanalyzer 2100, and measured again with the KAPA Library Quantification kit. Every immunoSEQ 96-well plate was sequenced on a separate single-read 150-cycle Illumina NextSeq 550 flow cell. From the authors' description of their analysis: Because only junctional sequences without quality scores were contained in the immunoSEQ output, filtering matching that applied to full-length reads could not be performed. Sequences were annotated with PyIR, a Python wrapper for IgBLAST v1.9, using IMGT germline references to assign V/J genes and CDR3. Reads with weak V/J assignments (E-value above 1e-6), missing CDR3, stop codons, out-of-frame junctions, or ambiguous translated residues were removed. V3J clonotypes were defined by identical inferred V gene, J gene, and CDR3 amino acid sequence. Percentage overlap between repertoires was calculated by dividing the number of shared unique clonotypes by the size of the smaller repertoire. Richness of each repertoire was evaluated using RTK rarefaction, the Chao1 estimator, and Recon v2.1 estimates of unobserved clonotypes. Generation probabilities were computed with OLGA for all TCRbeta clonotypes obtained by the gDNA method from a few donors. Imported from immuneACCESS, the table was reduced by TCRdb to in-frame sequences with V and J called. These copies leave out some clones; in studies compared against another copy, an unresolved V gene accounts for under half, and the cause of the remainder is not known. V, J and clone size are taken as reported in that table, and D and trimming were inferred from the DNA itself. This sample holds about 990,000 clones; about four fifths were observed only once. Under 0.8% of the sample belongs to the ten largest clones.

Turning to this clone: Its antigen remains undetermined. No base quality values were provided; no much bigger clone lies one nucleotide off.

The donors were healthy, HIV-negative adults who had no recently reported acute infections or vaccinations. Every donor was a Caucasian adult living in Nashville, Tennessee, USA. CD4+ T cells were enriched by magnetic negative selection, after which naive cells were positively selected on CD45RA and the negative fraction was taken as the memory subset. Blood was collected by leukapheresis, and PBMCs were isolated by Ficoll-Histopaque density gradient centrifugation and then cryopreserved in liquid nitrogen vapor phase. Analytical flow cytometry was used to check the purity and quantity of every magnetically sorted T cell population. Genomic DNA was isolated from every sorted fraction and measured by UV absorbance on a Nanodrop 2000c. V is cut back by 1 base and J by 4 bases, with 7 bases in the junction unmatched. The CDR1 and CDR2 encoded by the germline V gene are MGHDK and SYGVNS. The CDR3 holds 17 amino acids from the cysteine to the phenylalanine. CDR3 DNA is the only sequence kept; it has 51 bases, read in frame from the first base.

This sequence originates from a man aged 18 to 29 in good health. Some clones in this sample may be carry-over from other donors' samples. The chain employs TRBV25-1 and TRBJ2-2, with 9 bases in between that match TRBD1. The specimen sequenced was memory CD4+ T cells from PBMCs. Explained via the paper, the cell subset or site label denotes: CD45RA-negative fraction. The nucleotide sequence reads TGTGCCAGCAGTGAATTCCGTGGGACAGGGATCACCGGGGAGCTGTTTTTT. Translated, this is CASSEFRGTGITGELFF.